These T cell receptor beta chains were read from a single sample in a study of T-cell reconstitution after alpha-beta-depleted transplantation in children. A single record per CDR3 protein comes from TCRdb applying MiXCR to the PCR reads. Seen here are hundreds of thousands of distinct CDR3 sequences, approximately 32% observed once, and the top ten hold 2% to 3%. The material sequenced was PBMCs from the stem cell graft donor, taken from the stem cell graft. Receptors originate from a human donor who donated a stem cell graft to a child with aplastic anemia. Each CDR3 is given without its conserved first and last residue. Each record gives: V gene, CDR3 protein.

v_gene: TRBV5-1; CDR3aa: ASSSGQRAEAF
v_gene: TRBV11-2; CDR3aa: ASSLAVRGGANNEQF
v_gene: TRBV5-1; CDR3aa: ASSTRTGPEAF
v_gene: TRBV29-1; CDR3aa: SVDRVNTEAF
v_gene: TRBV27; CDR3aa: ASSLSSPPSHEQY
v_gene: TRBV5-6; CDR3aa: ASSPLTGRAPYNEQF
v_gene: TRBV6-2/TRBV6-3; CDR3aa: ASRLDRDNQPQH
v_gene: TRBV12-3/TRBV12-4; CDR3aa: ASSSNENIQY
v_gene: TRBV27; CDR3aa: ASSPLQGLATEAF
v_gene: TRBV30; CDR3aa: AWGTGTSAEQY
v_gene: TRBV7-2; CDR3aa: ASSLDGGGHGYT
v_gene: TRBV4-3; CDR3aa: ASSQDSTGENSPLH
v_gene: TRBV28; CDR3aa: ASSPRLGSNTEAF
v_gene: TRBV6-2/TRBV6-3; CDR3aa: ASTYRNTEAF
v_gene: TRBV12-5; CDR3aa: ASGLGTDTGELF